The next 32 T cell receptor beta chains were all read from a single sample in a study of T cells in Graves' hyperthyroidism and ophthalmopathy. The source material, RNA transcripts, was used to amplify TCR beta CDR3 regions. The primer set for the first-round RT-PCR of the TCR CDR3 was HTBI. TCRdb processed the multiplex PCR reads anew with MiXCR; each CDR3 protein has one entry. The sample lists approximately 600,000 distinct CDR3 sequences; 20% to 25% were seen once. The source material was blood. These receptors were taken from a man aged 25 to 45 with Graves' ophthalmopathy.

The J gene is TRBJ2-5, the V gene TRBV7-3, with D perhaps matching TRBD2 (5 bases). Germline CDR1 and CDR2: SGHTA and FQGTGA. This CDR3 spans 15 amino acids. The V end was cut by 2 bases, the J end by 5 bases, with 15 bases between. CDR3 sequence: CASSLYSGKDETQYF. The DNA for the CDR3 is TGTGCCAGCAGCTTATATTCCGGGAAAGACGAGACCCAGTACTTC.

The rearrangement links TRBV28 to TRBJ2-5; 7 bases align to TRBD1. Germline CDR1 is MDHEN and CDR2 is SYDVKM. The CDR3 is 15 residues long. Trimming at V came to 6 bases and at J to 0 bases, leaving 7 bases not matched to a gene. The CDR3 bases are TGTGCCAGCAGCCCGCTGACAGGGAACCAAGAGACCCAGTACTTC. Translated: CASSPLTGNQETQYF.

This clonotype has more than one count but fewer than ten. The V call is TRBV5-6, the J call TRBJ1-1; TRBD1 is a possible D gene (5 bases). V lost 0 bases and J lost 1, with 13 bases in between. The V gene's germline CDR1 is SGHDT and CDR2 YYEEEE. This CDR3 region has 16 residues. CDR3 DNA: TGTGCCAGCAGCTTGGGGTCTGGGACTAAGAACACTGAAGCTTTCTTT. Amino acid sequence: CASSLGSGTKNTEAFF.

In its sample, this clonotype was seen a few times. The chain recombines TRBV14 with TRBJ2-5; D might be TRBD2 (5 bases). The V end lost 0 bases, the J end lost 5 bases, and 13 bases lay between the germline ends. Germline assignment: CDR1 SGHDN and CDR2 FVKESK. The CDR3 extends over 15 amino acids. CDR3 loop: CASSQDLGRGETQYF. The CDR3 coding sequence is TGTGCCAGCAGCCAAGATTTAGGGCGAGGGGAGACCCAGTACTTC. Based on the CDR3 plus reference TRBV14 and TRBJ2-5, the full variable domain is EAGVTQFPSHSVIEKGQTVTLRCDPISGHDNLYWYRRVMGKEIKFLLHFVKESKQDESGMPNNRFLAERTGGTYSTLKVQPAELEDSGVYFCASSQDLGRGETQYFGPGTRLLVL.

This chain uses TRBV29-1 with TRBJ2-2; 8 bases map to TRBD2. Germline CDR1 and CDR2: SQVTM and ANQGSEA. The CDR3 has 14 residues. J was trimmed by 2 bases and V by 6 bases; bases with no gene match: 5. This CDR3 is CSVSSGRNTGELFF. In nucleotides, the CDR3 is TGCAGCGTGTCAAGCGGGAGAAACACCGGGGAGCTGTTTTTT.

This clonotype was seen many times. This sequence joins TRBV11-2 and TRBJ2-1, with D possibly matching TRBD1 (5 bases). From germline, CDR1 is SGHAT and CDR2 FQNNGV. This CDR3 region has 11 residues. Between the trimmed V and J ends, which lost 4 bases and 9 bases, there was a span of 7 bases. CDR3 coding DNA: TGTGCCAGCAGCTCGACAGTTGAGCAGTTCTTC. Its protein is CASSSTVEQFF.

This clonotype was seen many times. This sequence joins TRBV28 and TRBJ1-2; D possibly corresponds to TRBD1 (5 bases). V was cut by 8 bases and J by 0 bases, with 7 bases left in between. Germline V gene lookup returns CDR1 MDHEN and CDR2 SYDVKM. This CDR3 has 12 amino acids. CDR3 residues: CASVGANYGYTF. DNA for the CDR3: TGTGCCAGCGTGGGGGCTAACTATGGCTACACCTTC.

The gene calls are TRBV4-2 and TRBJ2-5, with D unresolved. Trimming removed 0 bases at V and 5 bases at J, with 7 bases between. This CDR3 is 13 amino acids long. CDR1 is LGHNA and CDR2 is YNFKEQ in the germline V gene. The CDR3 here is CASSQDGRETQYF. In nucleotides, the CDR3 is TGTGCCAGCAGCCAAGATGGGCGGGAGACCCAGTACTTC.

This clonotype has more than one count but fewer than ten. The chain carries TRBV11-1 and TRBJ2-1, with D possibly matching TRBD2 (6 bases). Germline V gene sequence: CDR1 SGHAT, CDR2 FQDESV (reference sequence). The CDR3 runs to 13 residues. Trimming pared 5 bases from V and 6 bases from J, leaving 11 bases between. The CDR3 sequence: CASSPTRTNEQFF. As DNA, the CDR3 is TGTGCCAGCAGCCCGACTAGGACCAATGAGCAGTTCTTC.

This clonotype has only one observation. The rearrangement uses TRBV20-1 and TRBJ2-1; 11 positions match TRBD2. The CDR3 spans 14 residues. CDR1 is DFQATT, CDR2 SNEGSKA, per germline (reference sequence). The J segment lost 4 bases and the V segment lost 5 bases, leaving 4 bases of the junction unmatched. The CDR3 reads CSAGGLAEYNEQFF. The DNA of the CDR3 is TGCAGTGCTGGGGGACTAGCGGAGTACAATGAGCAGTTCTTC.

The chain employs TRBV28 and TRBJ1-1; 9 bases match TRBD1. Germline values: CDR1 MDHEN, CDR2 SYDVKM. The length of the CDR3 is 13 residues. V shed 7 bases and J 2 bases; nucleotides not matched to a gene: 2. CDR3 amino acids: CASKDRGNTEAFF. The CDR3 DNA follows: TGTGCCAGCAAGGACAGGGGAAACACTGAAGCTTTCTTT.

The chain uses TRBV5-1 and TRBJ2-7; 7 bases are a match to TRBD1. CDR1 is SGHRS, CDR2 YFSETQ, per germline. V lost 0 bases and J lost 7; bases outside the gene matches: 16. This CDR3 contains 17 residues. The CDR3 loop is CASSLGPRDSLLGEQYF. The CDR3 coding sequence is TGCGCCAGCAGCTTGGGGCCACGGGACAGCCTCCTAGGGGAGCAGTACTTC.

This clonotype has a count of ten or more. The chain joins TRBV27 to TRBJ2-1, with TRBD1 matching 10 bases. Germline CDR1 MNHEY, CDR2 SMNVEV (reference sequence). The junction had 4 bases not matched to a gene; V was cut back by 5 bases and J by 6 bases. The CDR3 is 14 amino acids. The chain's CDR3 is CASSAGTGANEQFF. CDR3 sequence (DNA): TGTGCCAGCAGTGCCGGGACAGGGGCCAATGAGCAGTTCTTC.

This clonotype was observed many times. The chain employs TRBV6-1 and TRBJ1-6, with D uncertain. With 1 base removed from V and 6 bases from J, the gap between germline ends came to 4 bases. CDR1 is MNHNS and CDR2 is SASEGT in the germline V gene. The CDR3 covers 13 residues. Here the CDR3 reads CASSEVANSPLHF. In DNA form, the CDR3 reads TGTGCCAGCAGTGAAGTGGCTAATTCACCCCTCCACTTT.

The table lists this clonotype with many counts. The chain carries TRBV18 and TRBJ2-2, with 8 bases that match TRBD2. The CDR3 sequence is 14 residues long. Germline lookup yields CDR1 KGHSH and CDR2 LQKENI. The junction had 4 bases not matched to a gene; V was cut back by 3 bases and J by 7 bases. CDR3 coding DNA: TGTGCCAGCTCACCTGGCGGGAGGAACGGGGAGCTGTTTTTT. Protein sequence: CASSPGGRNGELFF. The variable domain in full, completed from reference TRBV18 and TRBJ2-2, reads NAGVMQNPRHLVRRRGQEARLRCSPMKGHSHVYWYRQLPEEGLKFMVYLQKENIIDESGMPKERFSAEFPKEGPSILRIQQVVRGDSAAYFCASSPGGRNGELFFGEGSRLTVL.

The rearrangement uses TRBV9 and TRBJ2-4; D gene unclear. The V gene lost 0 bases and the J gene lost 7 bases, with 11 bases spanning the gap. CDR3 length equals 14 residues. Germline-derived CDR1 and CDR2 are SGDLS and YYNGEE. CDR3 coding DNA: TGTGCCAGCAGCGTAGATCTGGGTGTCAACATTCAGTACTTC. Amino acids: CASSVDLGVNIQYF.

This clonotype appeared many times. The CDR3 DNA follows: TGCAGTGCTTCAACTCTAGCGGGAAGGGGAGATACGCAGTATTTT. This gives the protein CSASTLAGRGDTQYF. The rearrangement links TRBV20-1 to TRBJ2-3; TRBD2 matches at 9 bases. Germline CDR1 DFQATT, CDR2 SNEGSKA (reference sequence). V was clipped by 5 bases and J by 5 bases; unmatched bases: 11. This CDR3 is built from 15 residues.

In this sample, this clonotype turned up a few times. The chain joins TRBV27 to TRBJ2-4; D is tentatively TRBD1 or TRBD2 (6 bases each). V dropped 3 bases and J dropped 3 bases, with 15 bases sitting between them. CDR1 and CDR2 (germline): MNHEY, SMNVEV (reference sequence). This CDR3 spans 16 amino acids. The CDR3 region has the DNA TGTGCCAGCAGTTTGCGAACACAGGGAGGCAAAAACATTCAGTACTTC. Protein product: CASSLRTQGGKNIQYF.

This clonotype has only a few counts. The V and J genes are TRBV19 and TRBJ1-5; D call uncertain. The CDR3 loop spans 14 amino acids. Per the germline V gene, CDR1 is LNHDA and CDR2 is SQIVND (reference sequence). V dropped 0 bases and J dropped 6 bases, with 9 bases sitting between them. CDR3 loop: CASSIDAGGQPQHF. In DNA, the CDR3 is TGTGCCAGTAGTATAGATGCGGGAGGTCAGCCCCAGCATTTT.

A note on this clonotype: A read error may explain this, as a much larger clone is one base away. CDR3 DNA sequence: TGTGCCAGCAGGCAGTTTACAGGGATTGGCAAATATGGCTACACCTTC. Its translation: CASRQFTGIGKYGYTF. The rearrangement joins TRBV2 to TRBJ1-2; D is possibly TRBD1 (6 bases). CDR3 length equals 16 residues. The germline V gene encodes CDR1 SNHLY and CDR2 FYNNEI. V shed 6 bases and J shed 5 bases, with 22 bases lying between them. The variable domain in full, with the rest retrieved from reference TRBV2 and TRBJ1-2, is EPEVTQTPSHQVTQMGQEVILRCVPISNHLYFYWYRQILGQKVEFLVSFYNNEISEKSEIFDDQFSVERPDGSNFTLKIRSTKLEDSAMYFCASRQFTGIGKYGYTFGSGTRLTVV.

The genes are TRBV20-1 and TRBJ2-1; D call uncertain. V gave up 0 bases and J gave up 15 bases, with 15 bases separating them. The CDR3 is made up of 12 amino acids. Germline V gene lookup returns CDR1 DFQATT and CDR2 SNEGSKA (reference sequence). The CDR3 spells CSAREFPGIRFF. CDR3 DNA: TGCAGTGCTAGAGAGTTTCCGGGTATTCGGTTCTTC.

At least ten counts were recorded for this clonotype. The chain employs TRBV5-6 and TRBJ2-1, with 8 bases matching TRBD2. Germline V gene sequence: CDR1 SGHDT, CDR2 YYEEEE. The junction had 1 base not matched to a gene; V was cut back by 0 bases and J by 5 bases. The CDR3 is 14 residues long. The CDR3: CASSLGLAHNEQFF. CDR3 bases: TGTGCCAGCAGCTTGGGACTAGCGCACAATGAGCAGTTCTTC.

The genes are TRBV27 and TRBJ2-2; no definite D call. The CDR3 has 12 amino acids. V lost 8 bases to trimming and J lost 7 bases, with 11 bases between them. Germline-derived CDR1 and CDR2 are MNHEY and SMNVEV (reference sequence). Here the CDR3 reads CASGEVIGELFF. In DNA, the CDR3 is TGTGCCAGCGGCGAGGTGATCGGGGAGCTGTTTTTT.

The chain has TRBV3-1 and TRBJ1-5; no reliable D call. Trimming took off 4 bases at V and 6 bases at J, with 16 bases between the two ends. This CDR3 has 15 amino acids. In germline, CDR1 is LGHDT, CDR2 YNNKEL (reference sequence). As DNA, the CDR3 is TGTGCCAGCAGCCTTTCGGGGTATTCGGGTCAGCCCCAGCATTTT. Translated, it gives CASSLSGYSGQPQHF.

This clonotype was picked up a small number of times. V gene TRBV30 combines with J gene TRBJ1-1; no reliable D call. Trimming took off 3 bases at V and 6 bases at J, with 20 bases between the two ends. CDR1 is GTSNPN and CDR2 is SVGIG in the germline V gene (reference sequence). The CDR3 runs to 15 residues. DNA of the CDR3: TGTGCCTGGAGGGGTTGGGGATCCCGGCCCTCTGAAGCTTTCTTT. It is translated as CAWRGWGSRPSEAFF. Filled out from reference TRBV30 and TRBJ1-1, the complete variable domain reads SQTIHQWPATLVQPVGSPLSLECTVEGTSNPNLYWYRQAAGRGLQLLFYSVGIGQISSEVPQNLSASRPQDRQFILSSKKLLLSDSGFYLCAWRGWGSRPSEAFFGQGTRLTVV.

This chain uses TRBV28 with TRBJ1-5; D ambiguous. CDR1 MDHEN and CDR2 SYDVKM come from the germline V gene. The ends were cut back, 5 bases at V and 6 bases at J, with 14 bases in the middle. The CDR3 consists of 14 residues. The CDR3 here is CASSPLAPSQPQHF. CDR3 nucleotide sequence: TGTGCCAGCAGTCCCCTGGCTCCCAGTCAGCCCCAGCATTTT.

At least ten counts were recorded for this clonotype. V is TRBV12-3 or TRBV12-4 and J is TRBJ2-1; TRBD2 matches at 11 bases. The J segment lost 2 bases and the V segment lost 1 base, leaving 7 bases of the junction unmatched. This CDR3 has 18 amino acids. CDR3 sequence: CASSLEGRLAGPYNEQFF. The CDR3 nucleotides are TGTGCCAGCAGTTTAGAAGGTCGACTAGCGGGACCCTACAATGAGCAGTTCTTC.

This clonotype was seen a few times. The gene calls are TRBV4-1 and TRBJ2-7; the D gene is possibly TRBD2 (5 bases). CDR3 size: 16 residues. V was shortened by 3 bases and J by 3 bases, with 18 bases between the two germline ends. CDR1 and CDR2 (germline): MGHRA, YSYEKL. The CDR3 reads CASSQTGSAGFYEQYF. DNA of the CDR3: TGCGCCAGCAGCCAGACGGGATCGGCAGGTTTCTACGAGCAGTACTTC.

The chain recombines TRBV20-1 with TRBJ2-2, with 7 bases matching TRBD2. CDR3 length: 16 amino acids. Germline V lookup: CDR1 DFQATT, CDR2 SNEGSKA (reference sequence). J was trimmed by 1 base and V by 0 bases; bases with no gene match: 5. The CDR3 DNA reads TGCAGTGCTAGAGATGGGCTAGCGGAGAACACCGGGGAGCTGTTTTTT. Translating gives CSARDGLAENTGELFF.

In this sample, this clonotype turned up a few times. The V gene is TRBV5-1, the J gene TRBJ2-7, with D tentatively TRBD1 or TRBD2 (5 bases each). CDR3 length: 13 residues. V lost 2 bases, J lost 6 bases, and 12 bases lay in between. Germline V gives CDR1 SGHRS, CDR2 YFSETQ. The DNA of the CDR3 is TGCGCCAGCAGCTTAGGGAAGGGACCCGAGCAGTACTTC. Its translation is CASSLGKGPEQYF.

The chain has TRBV28 and TRBJ2-7; D might be TRBD2 (5 bases). Germline V gives CDR1 MDHEN, CDR2 SYDVKM. V was trimmed by 6 bases and J by 7 bases, leaving 16 bases between them. CDR3 length equals 13 residues. In DNA, the CDR3 is TGTGCCAGCAGCTACGGGATCCGGGTGGAGCAGTACTTC. Its translation is CASSYGIRVEQYF.

This rearrangement joins TRBV20-1 to TRBJ1-2; D not resolved. V was shortened by 4 bases and J by 5 bases, with 11 bases between the two germline ends. Germline CDR1 and CDR2: DFQATT and SNEGSKA (reference sequence). The CDR3 runs 12 residues. The CDR3 sequence: CSAINILYGYTF. The CDR3 DNA reads TGCAGTGCTATCAATATCTTGTATGGCTACACCTTC.